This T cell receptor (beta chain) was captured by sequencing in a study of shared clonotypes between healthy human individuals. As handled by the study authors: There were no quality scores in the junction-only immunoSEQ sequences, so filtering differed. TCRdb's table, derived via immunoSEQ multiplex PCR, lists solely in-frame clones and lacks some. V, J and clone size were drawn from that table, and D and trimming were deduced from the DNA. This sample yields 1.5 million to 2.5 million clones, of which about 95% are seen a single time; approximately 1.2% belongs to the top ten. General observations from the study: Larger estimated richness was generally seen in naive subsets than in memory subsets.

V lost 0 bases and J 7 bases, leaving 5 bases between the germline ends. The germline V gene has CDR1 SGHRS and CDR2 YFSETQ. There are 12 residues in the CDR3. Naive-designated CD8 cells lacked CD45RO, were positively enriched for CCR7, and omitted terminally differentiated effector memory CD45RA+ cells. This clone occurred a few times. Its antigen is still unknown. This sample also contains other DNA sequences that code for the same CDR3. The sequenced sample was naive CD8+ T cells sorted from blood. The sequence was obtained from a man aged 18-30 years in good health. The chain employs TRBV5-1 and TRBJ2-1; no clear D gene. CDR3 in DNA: TGCGCCAGCAGCTTGGAGGGTAATGAGCAGTTCTTC. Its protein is CASSLEGNEQFF.